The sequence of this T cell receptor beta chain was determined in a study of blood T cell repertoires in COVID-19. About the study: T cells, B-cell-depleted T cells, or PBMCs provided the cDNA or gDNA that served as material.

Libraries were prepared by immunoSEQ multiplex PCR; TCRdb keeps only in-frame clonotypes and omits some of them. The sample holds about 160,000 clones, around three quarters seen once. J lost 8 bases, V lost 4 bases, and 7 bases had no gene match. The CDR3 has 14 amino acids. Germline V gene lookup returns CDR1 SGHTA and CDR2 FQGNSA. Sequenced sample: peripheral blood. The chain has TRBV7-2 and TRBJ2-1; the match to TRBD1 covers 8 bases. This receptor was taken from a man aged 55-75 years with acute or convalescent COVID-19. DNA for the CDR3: TGTGCCAGCAGCTCCCTCGACAGGGGTGATGAGCAGTTCTTC. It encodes CASSSLDRGDEQFF.